This T cell receptor beta chain originates from a study of technical replicates of blood from a handful of donors. Per germline, CDR1 LGHNA and CDR2 YNFKEQ. The CDR3 totals 15 residues. Trimming stripped 1 base from V and 2 bases from J, with 12 bases between. The method was immunoSEQ multiplex PCR; TCRdb's version includes in-frame clones alone and lacks a portion of them. The table includes about 84,000 clones, about 97% detected once. The chain recombines TRBV4-2 with TRBJ2-7, with D unresolved. Sequences were obtained from T cells isolated from PBMCs. The receptor comes from a human donor in good health. The CDR3 loop reads CASSQGAGSAYEQYF. The CDR3 DNA reads TGTGCCAGCAGCCAAGGGGCAGGCAGTGCCTACGAGCAGTACTTC.